The 15 T cell receptor beta chains in this list originate from one sample, sequenced in a study of blood T cell repertoires in COVID-19. Profiled with immunoSEQ multiplex PCR; TCRdb holds only in-frame clones, not every one. The sample holds 150,000 to 200,000 clones, 70% to 90% seen once. The sequencing input was PBMCs or T cells enriched from blood (not recorded which). The receptors were gathered from a woman aged 50 to 60 who had recovered from COVID-19.

J is TRBJ2-5 and V is TRBV7-2; 12 nucleotides line up with TRBD1. This CDR3 has 19 amino acids. Germline lookup yields CDR1 SGHTA and CDR2 FQGNSA. J gave up 0 bases and V 5 bases, and 13 bases lay outside the gene matches. Here the CDR3 DNA reads TGTGCCAGCAGCCTGACCTTGGCGGGGACAGGGGGCTACCAAGAGACCCAGTACTTC. Its translation: CASSLTLAGTGGYQETQYF.

In DNA, the CDR3 is TGTGCCAGCTCGCCCCTGTTGGAAGTTGGAGCTGAAGCTTTCTTT. As protein: CASSPLLEVGAEAFF. This chain connects TRBV18 to TRBJ1-1; D is unclear. CDR1 and CDR2 (germline): KGHSH, LQKENI. Trimming removed 6 bases from V and 6 bases from J, with 20 bases in between. The CDR3 consists of 15 residues.

The V call is TRBV19, the J call TRBJ1-1; D ambiguous. The V and J ends lost 5 bases and 2 bases respectively, with 12 bases between them. The germline gives CDR1 LNHDA, CDR2 SQIVND (reference sequence). The CDR3 extends over 14 amino acids. The CDR3 region is CASSLTAVNTEAFF. Here the CDR3 DNA reads TGTGCCAGTAGTCTAACAGCCGTCAACACTGAAGCTTTCTTT.

The chain joins TRBV11-2 to TRBJ2-7, with a possible D match to TRBD1 (7 bases). Trimming left V 3 bases short and J 7 bases short, with 13 bases between. The CDR3 totals 13 residues. The germline gives CDR1 SGHAT, CDR2 FQNNGV. The CDR3 loop is CASSFDRAGEQYF. The CDR3 DNA reads TGTGCCAGCAGCTTCGACAGGGCGGGGGAGCAGTACTTC.

V usage is TRBV5-1 and J usage is TRBJ1-1; the D is unclear. This CDR3 comprises 14 residues. CDR1 SGHRS and CDR2 YFSETQ come from the germline V gene. The V gene lost 7 bases and the J gene lost 0 bases, with 13 bases spanning the gap. This chain's CDR3 is CASSRREVNTEAFF. CDR3 in DNA: TGCGCCAGCTCACGGCGAGAGGTGAACACTGAAGCTTTCTTT.

This chain uses TRBV6-5 with TRBJ1-6; maybe TRBD1 (6 bases). Germline loops: CDR1 MNHEY, CDR2 SVGAGI. The CDR3 sequence is 15 residues long. The V end was cut by 7 bases, the J end by 6 bases, with 16 bases between. CDR3 nucleotide sequence: TGTGCCAGCAACTCGGCGGGGGGCGGTAATTCACCCCTCCACTTT. Its translation is CASNSAGGGNSPLHF.

The chain couples TRBV5-1 to TRBJ2-5, with 9 bases fitting TRBD1. With 4 bases clipped from V and 1 base from J, the junction kept 8 bases outside the gene matches. Germline assignment: CDR1 SGHRS and CDR2 YFSETQ. This CDR3 comprises 16 residues. The CDR3, as DNA: TGCGCCAGCAGCATAAGGACAGGGGCGCCCCAAGAGACCCAGTACTTC. This encodes CASSIRTGAPQETQYF. Combining the CDR3 with reference TRBV5-1 and TRBJ2-5 gives the whole variable domain KAGVTQTPRYLIKTRGQQVTLSCSPISGHRSVSWYQQTPGQGLQFLFEYFSETQRNKGNFPGRFSGRQFSNSRSEMNVSTLELGDSALYLCASSIRTGAPQETQYFGPGTRLLVL.

The chain links TRBV2 to TRBJ2-7, with D possibly matching TRBD1 (6 bases). The germline V gene has CDR1 SNHLY and CDR2 FYNNEI. The CDR3 extends over 14 amino acids. The V gene lost 5 bases and the J gene lost 2 bases, with 13 bases spanning the gap. Here the CDR3 reads CASSFDRRTYEQYF. The CDR3 region has the DNA TGTGCCAGCAGTTTTGACAGGCGTACCTACGAGCAGTACTTC. Together with reference TRBV2 and TRBJ2-7, the CDR3 gives the full variable domain: EPEVTQTPSHQVTQMGQEVILRCVPISNHLYFYWYRQILGQKVEFLVSFYNNEISEKSEIFDDQFSVERPDGSNFTLKIRSTKLEDSAMYFCASSFDRRTYEQYFGPGTRLTVT.

This clone was detected once. This same CDR3 is encoded by further DNA sequences in the sample. The chain employs TRBV19 and TRBJ1-1; D unclear. This CDR3 region has 13 residues. Germline values: CDR1 LNHDA, CDR2 SQIVND (reference sequence). V was shortened by 3 bases and J by 1 base, with 6 bases between the two germline ends. The CDR3 sequence: CASSIRGNTEAFF. CDR3 in DNA: TGTGCCAGTAGTATCCGAGGGAACACTGAAGCTTTCTTT.

This clone was observed a single time. This chain uses TRBV24-1 with TRBJ2-3; tentatively, D is TRBD2 (7 bases). Trimming left V 4 bases short and J 1 base short, with 17 bases between. Germline V lookup: CDR1 KGHDR, CDR2 SFDVKD. The CDR3 spans 17 residues. The CDR3 is CATSDTRGAGGTDTQYF. CDR3 nucleotides: TGTGCCACCAGTGACACCCGGGGGGCGGGGGGCACAGATACGCAGTATTTT.

The chain couples TRBV5-4 to TRBJ2-6; D unclear. This CDR3 spans 15 amino acids. Trimming took off 0 bases at V and 4 bases at J, with 8 bases between the two ends. Germline lookup yields CDR1 SGHNT and CDR2 YYREEE (reference sequence). CDR3 sequence reads: CASSLGGAGANVLTF. CDR3 in DNA: TGTGCCAGCAGCTTGGGAGGAGCAGGGGCCAACGTCCTGACTTTC.

The chain recombines TRBV6-4 with TRBJ2-3; 8 bases match TRBD2. CDR1 and CDR2 from the germline V gene are MRHNA and SNTAGT. The CDR3 is 19 residues long. Trimming took 0 bases from V and 2 from J; bases not matched to a gene: 13. For the CDR3, the DNA is TGTGCCAGCAGTGACTCATTTATTAATGAGCGGGGGAACACAGATACGCAGTATTTT. This codes for CASSDSFINERGNTDTQYF.

V usage is TRBV9 and J usage is TRBJ2-3, with D perhaps TRBD2 (6 bases). CDR1 is SGDLS, CDR2 YYNGEE, per germline. Trimming shortened V by 6 bases and J by 4 bases, and 12 bases separated the two germline ends. The CDR3 is 13 residues long. The CDR3 region is CASNRESSDTQYF. CDR3 bases: TGTGCCAGCAATCGGGAGTCATCAGATACGCAGTATTTT.

The rearrangement links TRBV7-3 to TRBJ1-2; perhaps TRBD1 as D (5 bases). Germline assignment: CDR1 SGHTA and CDR2 FQGTGA. The V end was cut by 2 bases, the J end by 2 bases, with 12 bases between. The CDR3 has 15 residues. Written as DNA, the CDR3 is TGTGCCAGCAGCTTAGAAGGGAGGGGCAACTATGGCTACACCTTC. Amino acid sequence: CASSLEGRGNYGYTF.

The chain links TRBV19 to TRBJ1-2; TRBD1 matches 7 bases. The CDR3 runs to 14 residues. The germline V gene has CDR1 LNHDA and CDR2 SQIVND (reference sequence). V trimming: 5 bases; J trimming: 0 bases; junction bases outside the gene matches: 3. CDR3 bases: TGTGCCAGTAGTTTACAGGGGACTAACTATGGCTACACCTTC. As protein: CASSLQGTNYGYTF. Using reference TRBV19 and TRBJ1-2 for the parts outside the CDR3, the full variable domain is DGGITQSPKYLFRKEGQNVTLSCEQNLNHDAMYWYRQDPGQGLRLIYYSQIVNDFQKGDIAEGYSVSREKKESFPLTVTSAQKNPTAFYLCASSLQGTNYGYTFGSGTRLTVV.